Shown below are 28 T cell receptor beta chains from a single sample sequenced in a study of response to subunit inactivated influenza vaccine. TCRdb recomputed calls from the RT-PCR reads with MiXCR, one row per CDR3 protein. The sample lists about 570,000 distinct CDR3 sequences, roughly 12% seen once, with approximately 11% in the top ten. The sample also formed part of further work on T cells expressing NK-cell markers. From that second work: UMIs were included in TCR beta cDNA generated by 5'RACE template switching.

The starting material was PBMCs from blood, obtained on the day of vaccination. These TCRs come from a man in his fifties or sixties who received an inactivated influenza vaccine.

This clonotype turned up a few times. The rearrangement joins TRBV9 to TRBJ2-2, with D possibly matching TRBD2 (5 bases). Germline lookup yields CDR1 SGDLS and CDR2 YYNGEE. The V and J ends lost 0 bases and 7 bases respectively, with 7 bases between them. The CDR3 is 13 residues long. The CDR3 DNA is TGTGCCAGCAGCGTAGGAGGGAGCGGGGAGCTGTTTTTT. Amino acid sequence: CASSVGGSGELFF. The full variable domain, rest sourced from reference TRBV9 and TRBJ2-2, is DSGVTQTPKHLITATGQRVTLRCSPRSGDLSVYWYQQSLDQGLQFLIQYYNGEERAKGNILERFSAQQFPDLHSELNLSSLELGDSALYFCASSVGGSGELFFGEGSRLTVL.

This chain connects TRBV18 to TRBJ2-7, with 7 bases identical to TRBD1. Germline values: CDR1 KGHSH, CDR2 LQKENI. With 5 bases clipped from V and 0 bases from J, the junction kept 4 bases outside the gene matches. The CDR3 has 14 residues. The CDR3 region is CASSERQGSYEQYF. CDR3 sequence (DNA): TGTGCCAGCTCAGAACGACAGGGCTCCTACGAGCAGTACTTC. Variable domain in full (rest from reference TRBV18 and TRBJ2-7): NAGVMQNPRHLVRRRGQEARLRCSPMKGHSHVYWYRQLPEEGLKFMVYLQKENIIDESGMPKERFSAEFPKEGPSILRIQQVVRGDSAAYFCASSERQGSYEQYFGPGTRLTVT.

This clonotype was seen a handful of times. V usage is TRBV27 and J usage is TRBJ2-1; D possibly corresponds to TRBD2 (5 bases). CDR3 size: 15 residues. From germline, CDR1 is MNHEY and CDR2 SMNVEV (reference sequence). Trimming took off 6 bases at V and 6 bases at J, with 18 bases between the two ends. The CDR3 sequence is CASRERASHTNEQFF. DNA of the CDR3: TGTGCCAGCAGAGAGAGGGCTAGCCATACCAATGAGCAGTTCTTC.

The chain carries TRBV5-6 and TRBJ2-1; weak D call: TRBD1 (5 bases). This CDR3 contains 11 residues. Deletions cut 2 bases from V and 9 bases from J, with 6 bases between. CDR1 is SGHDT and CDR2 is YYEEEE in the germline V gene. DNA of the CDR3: TGTGCCAGCAGCTTTCAGGGTGAGCAGTTCTTC. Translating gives CASSFQGEQFF.

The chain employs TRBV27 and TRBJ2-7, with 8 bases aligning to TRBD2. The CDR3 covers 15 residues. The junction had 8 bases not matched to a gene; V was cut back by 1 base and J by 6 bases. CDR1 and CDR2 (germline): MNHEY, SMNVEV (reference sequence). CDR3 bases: TGTGCCAGCAGTTTATTAGCGGGATCGGTCGGCGAGCAGTACTTC. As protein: CASSLLAGSVGEQYF.

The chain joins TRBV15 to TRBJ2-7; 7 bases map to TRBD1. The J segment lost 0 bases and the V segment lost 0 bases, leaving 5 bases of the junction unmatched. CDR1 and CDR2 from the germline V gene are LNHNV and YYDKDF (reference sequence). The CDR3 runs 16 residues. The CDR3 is CATSRDAGGNSYEQYF. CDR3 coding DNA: TGTGCCACCAGCAGAGATGCAGGGGGTAACTCCTACGAGCAGTACTTC.

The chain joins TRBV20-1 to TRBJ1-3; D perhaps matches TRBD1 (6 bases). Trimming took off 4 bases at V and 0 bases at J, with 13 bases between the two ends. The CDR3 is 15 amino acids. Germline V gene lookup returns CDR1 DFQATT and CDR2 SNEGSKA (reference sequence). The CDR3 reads CSATSGGSSGNTIYF. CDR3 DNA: TGCAGTGCTACCTCGGGGGGCAGCTCTGGAAACACCATATATTTT.

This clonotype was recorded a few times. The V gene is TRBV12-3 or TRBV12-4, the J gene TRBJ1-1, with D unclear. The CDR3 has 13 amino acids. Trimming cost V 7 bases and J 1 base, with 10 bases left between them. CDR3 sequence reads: CASTPRQNTEAFF. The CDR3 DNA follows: TGTGCCAGCACCCCCAGACAGAACACTGAAGCTTTCTTT.

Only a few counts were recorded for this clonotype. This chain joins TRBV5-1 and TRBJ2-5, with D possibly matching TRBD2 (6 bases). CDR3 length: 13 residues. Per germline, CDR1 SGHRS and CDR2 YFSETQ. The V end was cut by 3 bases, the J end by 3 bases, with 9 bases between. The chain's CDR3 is CASSWRGEETQYF. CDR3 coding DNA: TGCGCCAGCAGCTGGAGGGGCGAAGAGACCCAGTACTTC.

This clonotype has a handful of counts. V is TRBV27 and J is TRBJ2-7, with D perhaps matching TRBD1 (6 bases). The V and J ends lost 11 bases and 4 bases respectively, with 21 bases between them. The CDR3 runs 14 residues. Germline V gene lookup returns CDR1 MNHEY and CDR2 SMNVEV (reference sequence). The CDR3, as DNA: TGTGCCTCCCAAAGGGTAGGGACACAATACGAGCAGTACTTC. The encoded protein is CASQRVGTQYEQYF.

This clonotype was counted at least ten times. CDR3 residues: CASSLRQGDTGELFF. The CDR3 bases are TGTGCCAGCAGTCTAAGACAGGGGGACACCGGGGAGCTGTTTTTT. The chain links TRBV12-3 or TRBV12-4 to TRBJ2-2; 9 bases map to TRBD1. The V segment lost 5 bases and the J segment 3 bases; nucleotides outside the gene matches: 4. This CDR3 region has 15 residues.

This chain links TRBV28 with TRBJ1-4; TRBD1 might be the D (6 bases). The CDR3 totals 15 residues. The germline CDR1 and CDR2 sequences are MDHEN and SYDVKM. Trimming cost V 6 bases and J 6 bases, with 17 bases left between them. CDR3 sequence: CASSTPGQRDEKLFF. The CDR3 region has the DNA TGTGCCAGCAGCACGCCGGGACAAAGGGATGAAAAACTGTTTTTT.

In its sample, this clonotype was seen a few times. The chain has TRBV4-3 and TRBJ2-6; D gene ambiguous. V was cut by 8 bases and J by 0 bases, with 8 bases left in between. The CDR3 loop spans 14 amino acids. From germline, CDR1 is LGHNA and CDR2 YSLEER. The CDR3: CASEEYSGANVLTF. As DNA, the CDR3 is TGCGCCAGCGAAGAGTACTCTGGGGCCAACGTCCTGACTTTC.

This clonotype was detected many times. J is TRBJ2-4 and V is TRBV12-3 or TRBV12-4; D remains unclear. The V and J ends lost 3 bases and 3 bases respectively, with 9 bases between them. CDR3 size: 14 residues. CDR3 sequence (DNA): TGTGCCAGCAGTTTGGCGTCAGTCAAAAACATTCAGTACTTC. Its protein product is CASSLASVKNIQYF.

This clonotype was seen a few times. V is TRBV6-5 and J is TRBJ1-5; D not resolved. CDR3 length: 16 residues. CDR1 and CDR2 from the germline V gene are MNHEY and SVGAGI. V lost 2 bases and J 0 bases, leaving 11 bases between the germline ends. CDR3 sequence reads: CASSYQTPLSNQPQHF. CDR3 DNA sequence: TGTGCCAGCAGTTACCAGACACCGCTTAGCAATCAGCCCCAGCATTTT.

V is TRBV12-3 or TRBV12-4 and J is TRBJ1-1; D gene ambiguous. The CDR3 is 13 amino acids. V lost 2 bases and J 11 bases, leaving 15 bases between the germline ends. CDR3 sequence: CASSLSAVKRAFF. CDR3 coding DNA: TGTGCCAGCAGTTTATCTGCTGTGAAGCGGGCTTTCTTT.

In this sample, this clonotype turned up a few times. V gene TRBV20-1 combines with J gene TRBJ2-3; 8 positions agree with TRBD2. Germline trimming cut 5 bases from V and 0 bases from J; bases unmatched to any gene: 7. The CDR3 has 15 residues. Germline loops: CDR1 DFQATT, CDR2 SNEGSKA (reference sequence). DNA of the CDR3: TGCAGTGCTCAATTTAGCGGGACCAGCACAGATACGCAGTATTTT. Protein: CSAQFSGTSTDTQYF.

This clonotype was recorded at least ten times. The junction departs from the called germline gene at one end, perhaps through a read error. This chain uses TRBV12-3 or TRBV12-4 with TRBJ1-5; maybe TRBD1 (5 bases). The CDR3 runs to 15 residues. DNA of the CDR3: TGTGCCAGCAGTATAGCGGGGGTCAACAATCAGCCCCAGCATTTT. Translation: CASSIAGVNNQPQHF.

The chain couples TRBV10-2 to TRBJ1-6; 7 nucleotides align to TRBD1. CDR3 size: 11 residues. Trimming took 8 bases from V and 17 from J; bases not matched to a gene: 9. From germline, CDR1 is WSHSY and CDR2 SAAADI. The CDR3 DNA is TGCGCCAGCGGCCAGGGGGAATCGTTCCACTTT. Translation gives CASGQGESFHF.

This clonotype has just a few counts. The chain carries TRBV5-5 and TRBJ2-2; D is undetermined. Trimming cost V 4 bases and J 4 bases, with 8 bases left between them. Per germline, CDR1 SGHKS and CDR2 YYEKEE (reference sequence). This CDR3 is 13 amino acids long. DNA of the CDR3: TGTGCCAGCAGCCCCTCCTTCACCGGGGAGCTGTTTTTT. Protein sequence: CASSPSFTGELFF.

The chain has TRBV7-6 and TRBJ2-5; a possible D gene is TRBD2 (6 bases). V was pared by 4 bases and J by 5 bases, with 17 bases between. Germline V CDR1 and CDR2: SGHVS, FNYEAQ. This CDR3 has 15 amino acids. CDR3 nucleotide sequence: TGTGCCAGCAGCTCCCCGATGGAGGGCTGGGAGACCCAGTACTTC. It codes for CASSSPMEGWETQYF.

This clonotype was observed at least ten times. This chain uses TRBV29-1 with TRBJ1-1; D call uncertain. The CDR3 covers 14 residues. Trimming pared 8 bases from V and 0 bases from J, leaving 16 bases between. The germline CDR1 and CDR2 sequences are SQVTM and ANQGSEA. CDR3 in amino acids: CSHLGHRLNTEAFF. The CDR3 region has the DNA TGCAGCCACCTAGGCCACCGATTGAACACTGAAGCTTTCTTT.

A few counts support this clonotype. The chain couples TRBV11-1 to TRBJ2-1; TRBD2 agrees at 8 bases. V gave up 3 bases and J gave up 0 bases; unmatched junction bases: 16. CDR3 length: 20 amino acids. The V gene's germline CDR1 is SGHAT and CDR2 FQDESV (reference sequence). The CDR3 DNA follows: TGTGCCAGCAGCTTCTCCCGGACAATGCTAGCGGGTTCCTCCTACAATGAGCAGTTCTTC. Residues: CASSFSRTMLAGSSYNEQFF.

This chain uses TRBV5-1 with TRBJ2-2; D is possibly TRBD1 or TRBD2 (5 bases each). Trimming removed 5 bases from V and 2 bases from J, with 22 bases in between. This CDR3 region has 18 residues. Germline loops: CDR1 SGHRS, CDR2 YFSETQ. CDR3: CASRQRPVGPINTGELFF. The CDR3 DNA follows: TGCGCCAGCAGACAACGCCCGGTGGGACCGATAAACACCGGGGAGCTGTTTTTT.

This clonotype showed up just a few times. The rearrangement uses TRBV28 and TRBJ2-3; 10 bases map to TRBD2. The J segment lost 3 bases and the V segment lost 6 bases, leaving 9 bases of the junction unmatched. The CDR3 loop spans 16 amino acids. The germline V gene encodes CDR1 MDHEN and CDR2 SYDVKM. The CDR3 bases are TGTGCCAGCAGGAATCTAGCGGGAGCGGGGACAGATACGCAGTATTTT. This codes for CASRNLAGAGTDTQYF.

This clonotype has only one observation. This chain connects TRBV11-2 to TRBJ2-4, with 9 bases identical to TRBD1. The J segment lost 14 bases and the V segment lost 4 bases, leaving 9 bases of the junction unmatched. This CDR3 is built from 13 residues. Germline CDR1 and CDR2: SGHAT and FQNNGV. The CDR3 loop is CASSSLRDRDKYF. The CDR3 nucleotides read TGTGCCAGCAGCTCCCTCCGGGACAGGGACAAGTACTTC.

The chain's CDR3 is CASSSGPADEQYF. DNA of the CDR3: TGCGCCAGCAGCTCAGGACCGGCCGACGAGCAGTACTTC. The chain is built from TRBV5-1 and TRBJ2-7; unclear D gene. The CDR3 is made up of 13 amino acids. The V gene lost 3 bases and the J gene lost 5 bases, with 12 bases spanning the gap. Germline V CDR1 and CDR2: SGHRS, YFSETQ.

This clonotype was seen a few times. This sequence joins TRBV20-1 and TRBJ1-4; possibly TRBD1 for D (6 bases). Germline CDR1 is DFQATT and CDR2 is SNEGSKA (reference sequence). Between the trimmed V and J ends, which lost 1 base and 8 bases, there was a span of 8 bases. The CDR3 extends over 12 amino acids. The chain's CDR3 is CSARARGEKLFF. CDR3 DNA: TGCAGTGCTAGAGCTAGGGGGGAAAAACTGTTTTTT.